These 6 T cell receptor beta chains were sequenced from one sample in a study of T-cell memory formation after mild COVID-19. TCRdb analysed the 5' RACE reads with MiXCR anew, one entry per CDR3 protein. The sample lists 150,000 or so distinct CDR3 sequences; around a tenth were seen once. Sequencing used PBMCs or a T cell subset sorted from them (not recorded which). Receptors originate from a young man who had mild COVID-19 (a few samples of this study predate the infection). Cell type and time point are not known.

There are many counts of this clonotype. The CDR3 loop is CSVTNTEAFF. The CDR3 nucleotides read TGCAGCGTGACGAACACTGAAGCTTTCTTT. The chain carries TRBV29-1 and TRBJ1-1; D not resolved. The CDR3 is 10 residues long. Trimming cost V 6 bases and J 1 base, with 3 bases left between them. CDR1 and CDR2 from the germline V gene are SQVTM and ANQGSEA.

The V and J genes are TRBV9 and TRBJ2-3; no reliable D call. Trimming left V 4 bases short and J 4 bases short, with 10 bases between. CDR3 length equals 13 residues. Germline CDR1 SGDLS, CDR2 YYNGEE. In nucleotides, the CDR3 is TGTGCCAGCAGCCCGCGGATCTCAGATACGCAGTATTTT. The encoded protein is CASSPRISDTQYF.

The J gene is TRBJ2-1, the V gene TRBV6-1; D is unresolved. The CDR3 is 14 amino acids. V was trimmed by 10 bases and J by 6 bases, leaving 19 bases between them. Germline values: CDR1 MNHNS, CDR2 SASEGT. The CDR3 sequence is CATRAIAWANEQFF. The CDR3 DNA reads TGTGCCACCCGCGCCATCGCGTGGGCCAATGAGCAGTTCTTC.

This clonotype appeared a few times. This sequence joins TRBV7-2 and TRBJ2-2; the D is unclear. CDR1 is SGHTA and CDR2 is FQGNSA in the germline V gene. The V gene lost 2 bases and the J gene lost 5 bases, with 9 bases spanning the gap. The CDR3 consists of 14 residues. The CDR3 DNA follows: TGTGCCAGCAGCTTACCGACCGCAACCGGGGAGCTGTTTTTT. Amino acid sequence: CASSLPTATGELFF.

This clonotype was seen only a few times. Here the CDR3 reads CASSFGSGGINEQFF. The CDR3, as DNA: TGCGCCAGCAGCTTTGGTAGCGGGGGGATCAATGAGCAGTTCTTC. The chain joins TRBV5-1 to TRBJ2-1; 10 bases line up with TRBD2. There are 15 residues in the CDR3. CDR1 and CDR2 (germline): SGHRS, YFSETQ. The V segment lost 2 bases and the J segment 6 bases; nucleotides outside the gene matches: 5.

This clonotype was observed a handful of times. The CDR3 sequence is CASSLGEGETQYF. Here the CDR3 DNA reads TGTGCCAGCAGCTTAGGGGAAGGAGAGACCCAGTACTTC. The chain employs TRBV7-9 and TRBJ2-5; D not certain. The CDR3 extends over 13 amino acids. Germline values: CDR1 SEHNR, CDR2 FQNEAQ (reference sequence). V dropped 1 base and J dropped 4 bases, with 7 bases sitting between them.